A selection of T cell receptor beta chains follows, all from one sample in a study of control samples from healthy donors and cancer patients. This table comes from immunoSEQ multiplex PCR, and its TCRdb copy is limited to in-frame clones, with some not included. The top ten clones hold roughly 2% of a sample with 90,000 to 100,000 clones, around 80% of them seen once. The sample comprised blood. These receptors were collected from a man between 60 and 70 years old in good health. Each CDR3 is given with its conserved first and last residue. D genes are given only for firm matches. Part of the rows lack a size; the others show once, few, many or a class for expanded clones.

d_call clone_size j_call v_call cdr3_aa cdr3_nt
TRBD1 . TRBJ2-1 TRBV4-1 CASSGRQGDNEQFF TGCGCCAGCAGCGGACGACAGGGAGACAATGAGCAGTTCTTC
TRBD2 . TRBJ2-1 TRBV5-4 CASSRGGRENEQFF TGTGCCAGCAGCCGGGGAGGGAGAGAAAATGAGCAGTTCTTC
TRBD1 . TRBJ1-6 TRBV7-9 CASSPTDRGNNSPLHF TGTGCCAGCAGCCCGACGGACAGGGGAAATAATTCACCCCTCCACTTT
. few TRBJ2-7 TRBV25-1 CASTAPSGESSYEQYF TGTGCCAGCACGGCCCCTTCGGGGGAGAGCTCCTACGAGCAGTACTTC
TRBD1 . TRBJ2-3 TRBV5-8 CASSHGQGVADTQYF TGTGCCAGCAGCCACGGACAGGGTGTGGCAGATACGCAGTATTTT
. . TRBJ1-6 TRBV30 CALDVGHLNSPLHF TGTGCCTTGGATGTAGGTCACCTTAATTCACCCCTCCACTTT
TRBD2 . TRBJ2-1 TRBV28 CASSSYPRTSDHNEQFF TGTGCCAGCAGTTCCTACCCCAGGACTAGCGACCACAATGAGCAGTTCTTC
. . TRBJ1-1 TRBV7-9 CASSLVGAFF TGTGCCAGCAGCCTCGTCGGCGCTTTCTTT
. . TRBJ2-5 TRBV9 CASSVATWVRRKQETQYF TGTGCCAGCAGCGTAGCTACTTGGGTTCGACGAAAGCAAGAGACCCAGTACTTC
. medium-sized TRBJ2-3 TRBV6-1 CASSEAAGTGVTDTQYF TGTGCCAGCAGTGAAGCGGCGGGAACAGGGGTCACAGATACGCAGTATTTT
TRBD2 . TRBJ2-3 TRBV3-1/TRBV3-2 CASSQGLAGGPDTQYF TGTGCCAGCAGCCAAGGGCTAGCGGGAGGTCCAGATACGCAGTATTTT
. . TRBJ2-7 TRBV3-1/TRBV3-2 CASSPAPGFEQYF TGTGCCAGCAGCCCAGCTCCGGGGTTCGAGCAGTACTTC
. . TRBJ2-2 TRBV28 CASSFLGDASVGELFF TGTGCCAGCAGTTTTCTCGGAGACGCCTCCGTTGGGGAGCTGTTTTTT
TRBD2 . TRBJ2-1 TRBV5-1 CASSLREDEQFF TGCGCCAGCAGCTTACGGGAGGATGAGCAGTTCTTC
TRBD2 . TRBJ2-7 TRBV15 CATSRRTSDNEQYF TGTGCCACCAGCAGACGGACTAGCGACAACGAGCAGTACTTC
. . TRBJ2-7 TRBV7-9 CASRLRTGSSYEQYF TGTGCCAGCAGACTCAGGACTGGAAGCTCCTACGAGCAGTACTTC
. . TRBJ1-5 TRBV30 CAWSAGTESNQPQHF TGTGCCTGGAGTGCTGGGACGGAAAGCAATCAGCCCCAGCATTTT
TRBD2 . TRBJ2-2 TRBV11-2 CASSRDYSTGELFF TGTGCCAGCAGCAGGGACTATTCGACCGGGGAGCTGTTTTTT
TRBD2 . TRBJ2-3 TRBV7-9 CASSPGDLAGADTQYF TGTGCCAGCAGCCCAGGGGACCTAGCGGGTGCAGATACGCAGTATTTT
. . TRBJ2-3 TRBV10-2 CASSSLAWSLDTQYF TGCGCCAGCAGCTCCTTAGCTTGGTCCCTGGATACGCAGTATTTT
. . TRBJ2-5 TRBV25-1 CASREETQYF TGTGCCAGCAGGGAAGAGACCCAGTACTTC
. . TRBJ1-3 TRBV30 CAWSEQGNTIYF TGTGCCTGGAGTGAACAGGGAAACACCATATATTTT
. . TRBJ1-6 TRBV7-2 CASSLGGSSYNSPLHF TGTGCCAGCAGCCTGGGAGGGAGCTCCTATAATTCACCCCTCCACTTT
. few TRBJ1-5 TRBV5-1 CASSLGGYSNQPQHF TGCGCCAGCAGCTTGGGAGGGTACAGCAATCAGCCCCAGCATTTT
. . TRBJ2-6 TRBV10-1 CASSPGVAGANVLTF TGCGCCAGCAGTCCCGGTGTGGCTGGGGCCAACGTCCTGACTTTC
TRBD2 . TRBJ2-5 TRBV24-1 CATSDTSSGGIKETQYF TGTGCCACCAGTGACACCTCTAGCGGGGGAATTAAAGAGACCCAGTACTTC
. . TRBJ2-7 TRBV11-2 CASSPDRSLYEQYF TGTGCCAGCAGCCCCGATAGGTCACTATACGAGCAGTACTTC
TRBD1 . TRBJ2-1 TRBV3-1/TRBV3-2 CASSQLSGQNNEQFF TGTGCCAGCAGCCAACTCTCGGGACAGAACAATGAGCAGTTCTTC
TRBD2 . TRBJ2-1 TRBV11-2 CASSLASGAYNEQFF TGTGCCAGCAGCTTAGCTAGCGGAGCATACAATGAGCAGTTCTTC
TRBD1 . TRBJ2-1 TRBV2 CAGQWDRGNNEQFF TGTGCCGGACAGTGGGACAGGGGTAACAATGAGCAGTTCTTC
TRBD1 once TRBJ1-4 TRBV30 CAPDCDREREKLFF TGTGCTCCCGACTGCGACAGGGAACGGGAAAAACTGTTTTTT
. few TRBJ2-2 TRBV15 CATSRDAVTGELFF TGTGCCACCAGCAGAGATGCTGTAACCGGGGAGCTGTTTTTT
TRBD1 . TRBJ1-4 TRBV5-1 CASSLTGGNEKLFF TGCGCCAGCAGCTTGACAGGGGGAAATGAAAAACTGTTTTTT
TRBD1 . TRBJ1-2 TRBV9 CASSVGTGDAYGYTF TGTGCCAGCAGCGTAGGGACAGGGGACGCCTATGGCTACACCTTC
TRBD2 . TRBJ2-1 TRBV25-1 CASSEAGGLNNEQFF TGTGCCAGCAGTGAGGCGGGGGGCCTCAACAATGAGCAGTTCTTC
TRBD1 . TRBJ2-3 TRBV5-1 CASSSRQGSDTQYF TGCGCCAGCAGCTCGAGACAGGGGTCAGATACGCAGTATTTT
. once TRBJ1-2 TRBV9 CASSVGGSLDNYGYTF TGTGCCAGCAGCGTAGGAGGATCGCTGGATAACTATGGCTACACCTTC
TRBD2 . TRBJ2-3 TRBV4-1 CASSQEGGTDTQYF TGCGCCAGCAGCCAAGAGGGGGGGACGGATACGCAGTATTTT
. . TRBJ2-3 TRBV28 CASSLLFRAVNPDTQYF TGTGCCAGCAGCCTATTATTTCGCGCTGTGAATCCAGATACGCAGTATTTT
TRBD1 once TRBJ1-4 TRBV19 CASSGGQGTNEKLFF TGTGCCAGTAGTGGGGGACAGGGGACCAATGAAAAACTGTTTTTT